The sample holds a few counts of the clone carrying this TCR beta chain. V dropped 4 bases and J dropped 1 base, with 17 bases sitting between them. The CDR3 spans 16 residues. The germline gives CDR1 MNHEY, CDR2 SVGEGT. The data belong to a study of blood T cell repertoires in COVID-19. Background on the study: The analysed material was cDNA or gDNA that came from T cells, B-cell-depleted T cells, or PBMCs.

The protocol was immunoSEQ multiplex PCR, while the TCRdb copy is restricted to in-frame clones and leaves out a portion. The sample yields 300,000 to 500,000 clones, roughly 90% seen once. Recruitment covered some 25 US areas and drew participants whose ages spanned roughly 18 to 90 years. The genes are TRBV6-2 or TRBV6-3 and TRBJ2-7; perhaps TRBD1 as D (5 bases). Material: PBMCs or T cells enriched from blood (not recorded which). The receptor comes from a woman in her 30s with acute COVID-19. The CDR3 nucleotides are TGTGCCAGCAGTTCCATGATCCGAACAGGTTCCTACGAGCAGTACTTC. Its protein product is CASSSMIRTGSYEQYF.